This T cell receptor beta chain was observed in a study of T cell responses to AZD1222 COVID-19 vaccine. Study-level points and caveats: Only a handful of people who got AZD1222 tested seropositive at baseline. Increases in Spike-specific TCR breadth and depth were seen after two AZD1222 doses. Mapped onto spike, vaccine-associated CD4 TCRs spanned it and were dominant at 160-218 and 743-854. It should be noted that donors were predominantly white British and more often female, and clonal diversity was possibly underestimated.

This table comes from immunoSEQ multiplex PCR, and its TCRdb copy is limited to in-frame clones, with some not included. The sample yields 70,000 to 90,000 clones, around 88% seen once. The CDR3 is 12 amino acids. With respect to this clone: Its target is unknown.

The V call is TRBV12-2, the J call TRBJ1-1. TRBV12-2 is reported as a pseudogene. The clonotype was recovered from an adult in good health. The sequences come from peripheral blood, collected on day 0 of AZD1222 vaccination. CDR3 in DNA: TGTGCAAGTCGACGACGGAGCCTTGAAGCTTTCTTT. Protein product: CASRRRSLEAFF.